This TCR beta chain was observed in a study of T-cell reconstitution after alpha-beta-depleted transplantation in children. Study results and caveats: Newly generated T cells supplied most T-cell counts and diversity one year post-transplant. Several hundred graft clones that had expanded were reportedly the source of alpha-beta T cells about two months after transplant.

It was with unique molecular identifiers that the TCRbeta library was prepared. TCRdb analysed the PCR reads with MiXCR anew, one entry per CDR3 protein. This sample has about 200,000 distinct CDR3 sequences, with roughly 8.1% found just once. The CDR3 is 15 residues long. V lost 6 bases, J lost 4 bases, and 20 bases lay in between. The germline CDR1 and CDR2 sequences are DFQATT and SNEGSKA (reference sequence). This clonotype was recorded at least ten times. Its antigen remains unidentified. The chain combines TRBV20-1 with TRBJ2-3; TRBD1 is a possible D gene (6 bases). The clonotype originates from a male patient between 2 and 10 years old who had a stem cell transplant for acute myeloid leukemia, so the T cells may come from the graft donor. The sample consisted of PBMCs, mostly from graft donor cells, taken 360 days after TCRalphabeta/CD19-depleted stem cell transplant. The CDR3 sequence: CSAIVGASAADTQYF. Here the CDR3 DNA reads TGCAGTGCAATAGTGGGGGCGTCAGCGGCAGATACGCAGTATTTT.